The sequence of this T cell receptor beta chain was determined in a study of T cell responses to AZD1222 COVID-19 vaccine (dated by TCRdb to about 2021). For context, the study as a whole: TCR sequencing was performed for about 250 trial participants, of whom roughly 200 were given two doses of AZD1222 and some 26 were given two doses of MenACWY control vaccine. Trial participants were enrolled by age into subgroups of 18-55, 56-69 and 70-plus years, and around 150, 29 and 61 TCR-sequenced participants, respectively, were included in these subgroups.

Study-wide findings and limitations: Nearly half of unique spike-specific TCRs reportedly recognized epitopes outside regions mutated in the B.1.351 and B.1.1.7 variants. Vaccine-associated CD4 TCRs spanned the whole spike protein, with dominant responses in regions 160-218 and 743-854. After two AZD1222 doses, spike-specific TCR breadth and depth were significantly higher than at day 0 and than in MenACWY recipients. Conclusions about previously exposed vaccinees are limited because only six or seven AZD1222 recipients were SARS-CoV-2 seropositive at baseline. Most participants were white British and females outnumbered males, and the authors suggested that clonal diversity may have been underestimated. Because no day 14 peak-response samples were available, the repertoires could be characterized only after the peak T cell response. In the small 56-69-year group, the increase in depth fell short of significance, most likely because of low power.

The CDR3, cysteine through phenylalanine, is 13 amino acids long. CDR3 DNA only is kept here, 39 bases in frame from base 1. The germline V gene supplies CDR1 KGHSH and CDR2 LQKENI. V lost 0 bases and J lost 4 bases; the stretch between them is 4 bases long. The CDR3 regions of human TCRbeta chains were analyzed by immunosequencing. For the original study's pipeline: TCRs in the repertoires were compared against a reference library of SARS-CoV-2-specific TCRs that had been generated with the MIRA antigen-specificity platform. Breadth was defined as the fraction of unique TCRs that were SARS-CoV-2-associated, and depth was defined as the fraction of total T cells that were SARS-CoV-2-associated. Using the MIRA data, each spike-specific TCR was assigned both to the spike region to which the TCR was reactive and to a CD4 or CD8 class. Log10-transformed breadth and depth values were compared by one-way ANOVA with Sidak's multiple comparisons tests. TCRdb's version of the immuneACCESS table is confined to in-frame rearrangements and falls short of the full clone set. An unresolved V gene accounts for under half of the shortfall where checked; the remainder is of unknown origin. V, J and clone size were drawn from that table, and D and trimming were deduced from the DNA. The sample contains 90,000 to 110,000 clones, over 75% of them found a single time. The ten largest clones add up to roughly 13% of the sample.

This clone was counted a single time. The specificity of this receptor is unknown. No qualities accompany the bases; no much larger clone lies one base away. This sample includes further DNA sequences coding for the same CDR3. The time point label here, explained by the study, means: baseline before first vaccination. The treatment or condition label of this sample denotes: meningococcal conjugate vaccine given as trial control. Vaccinee samples were obtained from the UK trials COV001 and COV002, which included a single-blind randomized controlled phase 2/3 trial of AZD1222 (ChAdOx1 nCoV-19) in healthy adults. Trial participant PBMC samples were collected at day 0 and day 28 after the second dose for TCRbeta chain sequencing.

The sequence joins TRBV18 to TRBJ1-3; the D gene lacks a confident call. The input for sequencing was peripheral blood, taken on day 0 of MenACWY control vaccination. The sequence came from an adult in good health. For the CDR3, the sequence is CASSPPGGNTIYF. At the DNA level, the sequence is TGTGCCAGCTCACCACCGGGGGGAAACACCATATATTTT. Reference TRBV18 and TRBJ1-3 genes cover what lies past the CDR3, so the full variable domain is NAGVMQNPRHLVRRRGQEARLRCSPMKGHSHVYWYRQLPEEGLKFMVYLQKENIIDESGMPKERFSAEFPKEGPSILRIQQVVRGDSAAYFCASSPPGGNTIYFGEGSWLTVV.